This T cell receptor (beta chain) was retrieved from a study of T cells in localized non-small cell lung cancer. Notes on the study in general: When the top 100 tumor clones were examined, a median approximately 57 of them also appeared in the adjacent lung, which was paired and uninvolved. The study found T cell clonality highest in uninvolved adjacent lung, above tumor.

The CDR3 is 16 amino acids. V shed 3 bases and J 5 bases; nucleotides not matched to a gene: 10. Germline-derived CDR1 and CDR2 are MNHEY and SMNVEV (reference sequence). Libraries were prepared by immunoSEQ multiplex PCR; TCRdb keeps only in-frame clonotypes and omits some of them. The sample lists 5,000 to 7,000 clones; about 85% were seen once. A note on this clone: What it binds is unknown.

The sample here was PBMCs, taken before any cancer treatment. The TCR was taken from a woman between 40 and 69 years old with stage II lung adenocarcinoma. This chain links TRBV27 with TRBJ2-1; 7 positions agree with TRBD2. Written as DNA, the CDR3 is TGTGCCAGCAGTTTCCGCCCGAGCGGGGTCAACAATGAGCAGTTCTTC. Translation gives CASSFRPSGVNNEQFF.